Listed here are 23 T cell receptor beta chains from one sample, sequenced in a study of identical twins (dated by TCRdb to 2015 to 2016). The library was generated by 5' RACE. Sequencing used an Illumina HiSeq 2000. The raw public reads went through TCRdb reprocessing: fastp at Q25, MiXCR clone calling, in-frame beta chains kept. Under each unique CDR3 protein, matching rows form one entry showing the most common genes and DNA. Recorded for this sample are approximately 690,000 distinct CDR3 sequences; 5.5% to 6.5% of them occurred a single time. Of the sample, about 2% is held by the ten largest clones. Specimen: naive T cells sorted from blood. The cell subset or site label for this specimen denotes: cells isolated with a human naive T-cell isolation kit. The receptors originated from a man aged 18 to 29 in good health.

There are a few counts of this clonotype. The V call is TRBV24-1, the J call TRBJ2-1; TRBD2 agrees at 7 bases. The germline V gene has CDR1 KGHDR and CDR2 SFDVKD. V trimming: 6 bases; J trimming: 3 bases; junction bases outside the gene matches: 19. This CDR3 is built from 19 residues. For the CDR3, the DNA is TGTGCCACCAGTAGCAATCGAGATGCGGGCGGGAGTCACTACAATGAGCAGTTCTTC. This codes for CATSSNRDAGGSHYNEQFF.

This clonotype was observed many times. This chain links TRBV20-1 with TRBJ2-1, with a tentative D call TRBD2 (5 bases). CDR1 DFQATT and CDR2 SNEGSKA come from the germline V gene (reference sequence). CDR3 length equals 14 residues. The V end was cut by 3 bases, the J end by 3 bases, with 12 bases between. The CDR3 loop reads CSASRPRGYNEQFF. The DNA for the CDR3 is TGCAGTGCTAGTAGACCCCGGGGCTACAATGAGCAGTTCTTC.

This clonotype was observed a few times. The chain combines TRBV5-1 with TRBJ2-7; TRBD2 matches 12 bases. Germline lookup yields CDR1 SGHRS and CDR2 YFSETQ. There are 16 residues in the CDR3. With V trimmed by 3 bases and J by 1 base, 5 bases remained unmatched. The CDR3 nucleotides read TGCGCCAGCAGCTACACGACTAGCGGGAGTTCCTACGAGCAGTACTTC. Translation: CASSYTTSGSSYEQYF.

The gene calls are TRBV2 and TRBJ2-7; the D gene is possibly TRBD1 (6 bases). The germline V gene encodes CDR1 SNHLY and CDR2 FYNNEI. CDR3 length: 18 amino acids. Trimming left V 2 bases short and J 5 bases short, with 25 bases between. The CDR3 DNA is TGTGCCAGCAGTGAATACGGTTTTGGGCAGGGGAGTTGGAACGAGCAGTACTTC. Its translation: CASSEYGFGQGSWNEQYF.

This clonotype turned up a few times. This chain joins TRBV6-1 and TRBJ1-2, with TRBD1 identical over 8 bases. The CDR3 is 16 amino acids. V dropped 6 bases and J dropped 4; count of bases not matched to a gene: 13. Germline CDR1 MNHNS, CDR2 SASEGT. The CDR3 coding sequence is TGTGCCAGCAGCAAAGGACAGGGCTCCCTTACCTATGGCTACACCTTC. Translating gives CASSKGQGSLTYGYTF.

The chain uses TRBV12-3 or TRBV12-4 and TRBJ1-1, with D unresolved. CDR3 length: 13 amino acids. V lost 5 bases to trimming and J lost 1 base, with 8 bases between them. CDR3: CASSHKSNTEAFF. The CDR3 coding sequence is TGTGCCAGCAGTCATAAGTCGAACACTGAAGCTTTCTTT.

This clonotype was detected ten times or more. The rearrangement links TRBV20-1 to TRBJ2-3, with 13 nucleotides matching TRBD2. The length of the CDR3 is 15 residues. Germline lookup yields CDR1 DFQATT and CDR2 SNEGSKA (reference sequence). J was trimmed by 6 bases and V by 6 bases; bases with no gene match: 9. CDR3 loop: CSAEGTSGTLDTQYF. Written as DNA, the CDR3 is TGCAGTGCCGAAGGGACTAGCGGGACCTTGGATACGCAGTATTTT.

This clonotype was recorded at least ten times. The CDR3 bases are TGTGCCAGCAGCCTGGGACAGACGGCCACAGATACGCAGTATTTT. This sequence encodes CASSLGQTATDTQYF. The V and J genes are TRBV6-2 or TRBV6-3 and TRBJ2-3; 7 nucleotides line up with TRBD1. Unmatched junction bases numbered 8, after V lost 6 bases and J lost 2 bases. The CDR3 totals 15 residues. The germline V gene has CDR1 MNHEY and CDR2 SVGEGT.

The chain combines TRBV5-1 with TRBJ2-3; 9 positions match TRBD1. Losses at the gene ends were 0 bases for V and 4 bases for J; bases not matched to a gene: 3. Germline values: CDR1 SGHRS, CDR2 YFSETQ. The CDR3 runs 15 residues. In nucleotides, the CDR3 is TGCGCCAGCAGCTTGGCGGGGGACAGGGCAGATACGCAGTATTTT. Translated, it gives CASSLAGDRADTQYF.

This clonotype was observed a handful of times. The V call is TRBV6-1, the J call TRBJ1-1, with 8 bases that match TRBD1. Germline V gene lookup returns CDR1 MNHNS and CDR2 SASEGT. Losses at the gene ends were 6 bases for V and 8 bases for J; bases not matched to a gene: 14. The CDR3 sequence is 15 residues long. This CDR3 reads CASRRQGASPSEAFF. The CDR3 DNA follows: TGTGCCAGCAGGCGGCAGGGGGCTAGTCCCTCCGAAGCTTTCTTT.

The chain has TRBV7-9 and TRBJ2-1, with D perhaps TRBD2 (5 bases). V lost 1 base to trimming and J lost 9 bases, with 19 bases between them. The CDR3 sequence is 16 residues long. Per the germline V gene, CDR1 is SEHNR and CDR2 is FQNEAQ (reference sequence). CDR3 coding DNA: TGTGCCAGCAGCTTAGTGGGTACTAGTTGGTATGGTGAGCAGTTCTTC. Protein product: CASSLVGTSWYGEQFF. Full variable domain (outside the CDR3, taken from reference TRBV7-9 and TRBJ2-1): DTGVSQNPRHKITKRGQNVTFRCDPISEHNRLYWYRQTLGQGPEFLTYFQNEAQLEKSRLLSDRFSAERPKGSFSTLEIQRTEQGDSAMYLCASSLVGTSWYGEQFFGPGTRLTVL.

Only a few counts were recorded for this clonotype. The genes are TRBV7-2 and TRBJ2-7, with a possible D match to TRBD1 (5 bases). The CDR3 contains 15 residues. The germline CDR1 and CDR2 sequences are SGHTA and FQGNSA. The V gene lost 1 base and the J gene lost 2 bases, with 12 bases spanning the gap. CDR3: CASSLEGIRAYEQYF. The CDR3 DNA is TGTGCCAGCAGCTTAGAGGGGATCAGGGCCTACGAGCAGTACTTC. Using reference TRBV7-2 and TRBJ2-7 for the parts outside the CDR3, the full variable domain is GAGVSQSPSNKVTEKGKDVELRCDPISGHTALYWYRQSLGQGLEFLIYFQGNSAPDKSGLPSDRFSAERTGGSVSTLTIQRTQQEDSAVYLCASSLEGIRAYEQYFGPGTRLTVT.

The chain uses TRBV19 and TRBJ2-4; TRBD1 agrees at 7 bases. CDR1 and CDR2 from the germline V gene are LNHDA and SQIVND (reference sequence). V gave up 5 bases and J gave up 8 bases; unmatched junction bases: 6. This CDR3 is 13 amino acids long. CDR3 nucleotide sequence: TGTGCCAGTAGTGTTATCACAGGGGACATTCAGTACTTC. Translating it yields CASSVITGDIQYF.

This clonotype was detected many times. The genes are TRBV29-1 and TRBJ2-3, with 7 nucleotides matching TRBD2. The CDR3 covers 14 residues. Germline CDR1 SQVTM, CDR2 ANQGSEA. Losses at the gene ends were 0 bases for V and 4 bases for J; bases not matched to a gene: 4. In DNA form, the CDR3 reads TGCAGCGTTGAAGATCAGGGAGGGGCAGATACGCAGTATTTT. Protein sequence: CSVEDQGGADTQYF.

This clonotype occurred many times. V usage is TRBV4-3 and J usage is TRBJ2-3; 8 bases are shared with TRBD2. This CDR3 region has 15 residues. CDR1 is LGHNA and CDR2 is YSLEER in the germline V gene. Trimming took 4 bases from V and 4 from J; bases not matched to a gene: 7. CDR3 DNA: TGCGCCAGCAGCCCATTGACTAGCGAGGCAGATACGCAGTATTTT. Its protein product is CASSPLTSEADTQYF.

This clonotype was found many times. V and J are TRBV20-1 and TRBJ2-5; D is tentatively TRBD1 or TRBD2 (5 bases each). The germline V gene encodes CDR1 DFQATT and CDR2 SNEGSKA (reference sequence). This CDR3 region has 15 residues. Trimming left V 0 bases short and J 5 bases short, with 16 bases between. The CDR3: CSARDRKGTGETQYF. The CDR3 DNA reads TGCAGTGCTAGAGATAGGAAAGGGACGGGGGAGACCCAGTACTTC.

This clonotype occurred many times. The V and J genes are TRBV4-3 and TRBJ2-1, with 11 bases identical to TRBD1. CDR3 length: 16 amino acids. V gave up 3 bases and J gave up 5 bases; unmatched junction bases: 6. Germline CDR1 LGHNA, CDR2 YSLEER. CDR3 protein: CASSQEDRGLDNEQFF. In DNA form, the CDR3 reads TGCGCCAGCAGCCAGGAGGACAGGGGGCTTGACAATGAGCAGTTCTTC.

This clonotype was seen ten or more times. The chain couples TRBV29-1 to TRBJ2-3; D is undetermined. CDR3 length: 13 amino acids. CDR1 and CDR2 from the germline V gene are SQVTM and ANQGSEA. Trimming pared 4 bases from V and 0 bases from J, leaving 8 bases between. CDR3 bases: TGCAGCGTTGGCGCCGGTAGCACAGATACGCAGTATTTT. Translation: CSVGAGSTDTQYF.

This clonotype was detected many times. The CDR3 region has the DNA TGTGCCAGCAGCCCCCCGGACGGGAATGAGCAGTTCTTC. It specifies CASSPPDGNEQFF. V gene TRBV12-3 or TRBV12-4 combines with J gene TRBJ2-1, with unresolved D. The CDR3 loop spans 13 amino acids. V was shortened by 6 bases and J by 7 bases, with 13 bases between the two germline ends.

This clonotype was observed a handful of times. The chain carries TRBV19 and TRBJ2-1, with unresolved D. The CDR3 length is 14 residues. The ends were cut back, 5 bases at V and 8 bases at J, with 16 bases in the middle. CDR1 LNHDA and CDR2 SQIVND come from the germline V gene (reference sequence). As DNA, the CDR3 is TGTGCCAGTAGTCCCCGGGCGTTCGTCTATGAGCAGTTCTTC. It codes for CASSPRAFVYEQFF.

The rearrangement uses TRBV20-1 and TRBJ2-1; maybe TRBD2 (7 bases). This CDR3 is 14 amino acids long. Trimming took 6 bases from V and 4 from J, leaving 16 bases between them. Germline CDR1 is DFQATT and CDR2 is SNEGSKA (reference sequence). CDR3 protein: CSAWARGAYNEQFF. The DNA for the CDR3 is TGCAGTGCGTGGGCCCGGGGGGCATACAATGAGCAGTTCTTC.

This clonotype turned up a few times. The rearrangement links TRBV5-5 to TRBJ2-2; 8 nucleotides agree with TRBD2. Per germline, CDR1 SGHKS and CDR2 YYEKEE (reference sequence). CDR3 length: 16 residues. The V and J ends lost 4 bases and 1 base, in that order; junction bases with no gene match: 6. The CDR3 nucleotides are TGTGCCAGCAGCCATTTAGCGGGGATGAACACCGGGGAGCTGTTTTTT. Amino acid sequence: CASSHLAGMNTGELFF. Full variable domain (outside the CDR3, taken from reference TRBV5-5 and TRBJ2-2): DAGVTQSPTHLIKTRGQQVTLRCSPISGHKSVSWYQQVLGQGPQFIFQYYEKEERGRGNFPDRFSARQFPNYSSELNVNALLLGDSALYLCASSHLAGMNTGELFFGEGSRLTVL.

The chain links TRBV6-1 to TRBJ1-1, with a weak D call TRBD1 (5 bases). This CDR3 has 13 residues. CDR1 is MNHNS and CDR2 is SASEGT in the germline V gene. With 7 bases removed from V and 5 bases from J, the gap between germline ends came to 14 bases. The CDR3: CASNLNRQTEAFF. The DNA for the CDR3 is TGTGCCAGCAACTTAAACCGACAGACTGAAGCTTTCTTT.